A selection of T cell receptor beta chains follows, all from one sample in a study of T-cell reconstitution after alpha-beta-depleted transplantation in children. Using its own MiXCR run on the PCR reads, TCRdb lists one record per CDR3 protein. Of about 200,000 distinct CDR3 sequences listed, about 7% are singletons. This specimen was PBMCs, taken before TCRalphabeta/CD19-depleted stem cell transplant. These receptors were collected from a boy younger than 10 with acute lymphoblastic leukemia, due to receive a stem cell transplant. The CDR3 runs from the conserved cysteine through the conserved F or W. D genes are given only for firm matches. The listing skips clone size in some rows; elsewhere it reads once, few, many or a size class.

j_call v_call clone_size d_call cdr3_aa cdr3_nt
TRBJ1-2 TRBV28 . . CASSTNGDETNYGYTF TGTGCCAGCAGTACTAACGGGGACGAAACTAACTATGGCTACACCTTC
TRBJ2-3 TRBV7-2 many TRBD1 CASSLPRDRHTDTQYF TGTGCCAGCAGCTTACCCCGGGACAGGCACACAGATACGCAGTATTTT
TRBJ2-7 TRBV3-1 . TRBD2 CASREASGYEQYF TGTGCCAGCCGAGAGGCTAGCGGATACGAGCAGTACTTC
TRBJ1-1 TRBV27 many . CAIWTAEKEAFF TGTGCCATCTGGACAGCTGAAAAGGAAGCTTTCTTT
TRBJ1-1 TRBV5-1 many . CASSGAQNTEAFF TGCGCCAGCAGCGGGGCCCAGAACACTGAAGCTTTCTTT
TRBJ2-6 TRBV7-6 many . CASSLGQNSGANVLTF TGTGCCAGCAGCTTAGGACAGAACTCTGGGGCCAACGTCCTGACTTTC
TRBJ1-6 TRBV2 many . CASSESNQDNSPLHF TGTGCCAGCAGTGAATCTAACCAGGATAATTCACCCCTCCACTTT
TRBJ2-5 TRBV20-1 few . CSAPPPDSDSETQYF TGCAGTGCCCCGCCCCCTGACTCCGACTCCGAGACCCAGTACTTC
TRBJ2-5 TRBV29-1 many TRBD2 CSVLAVQETQYF TGCAGCGTACTAGCGGTCCAAGAGACCCAGTACTTC
TRBJ2-5 TRBV28 . . CASSLAGGSETQYF TGTGCCAGCAGTTTGGCAGGGGGGTCGGAGACCCAGTACTTC
TRBJ2-1 TRBV7-2 many TRBD2 CASGFGLARYNEQFF TGTGCCAGTGGATTTGGACTAGCGCGTTACAATGAGCAGTTCTTC
TRBJ2-3 TRBV3-1 few TRBD2 CASSQGSSGGAYTQYF TGTGCCAGCAGCCAAGGTAGTAGCGGGGGGGCTTATACGCAGTATTTT
TRBJ2-3 TRBV7-9 few . CASSPPRADTQYF TGTGCCAGCAGCCCCCCCAGGGCAGATACGCAGTATTTT
TRBJ2-1 TRBV5-1 . TRBD2 CASFLSSGASGTYEQFF TGCGCCAGCTTCCTCTCCTCAGGAGCTAGCGGGACCTATGAGCAGTTCTTC
TRBJ1-3 TRBV12-3/TRBV12-4 many . CASSPAGYENTIYF TGTGCCAGCAGCCCCGCCGGGTACGAAAACACCATATATTTT
TRBJ1-1 TRBV5-1 few . CASSASGEGTEAFF TGCGCCAGCAGCGCCTCAGGGGAAGGGACTGAAGCTTTCTTT
TRBJ1-1 TRBV11-1 many TRBD1 CASSDTGGNTEAFF TGTGCCAGCAGCGACACAGGGGGCAACACTGAAGCTTTCTTT
TRBJ2-3 TRBV28 few . CASRPGHSSTDTQYF TGTGCCAGCAGACCGGGACATTCGAGCACAGATACGCAGTATTTT
TRBJ2-3 TRBV9 . . CASSALSDTQYF TGTGCCAGCAGCGCCCTTTCAGATACGCAGTATTTT
TRBJ2-3 TRBV27 many . CASSTTSSFGAGSSDTQYF TGTGCCAGCAGTACCACATCCTCCTTCGGGGCGGGCTCTTCAGATACGCAGTATTTT
TRBJ2-3 TRBV24-1 many . CATSDLGGSQLTDTQYF TGTGCCACCAGTGATTTGGGCGGCTCGCAACTCACAGATACGCAGTATTTT
TRBJ2-1 TRBV19 few . CASSISPSREQFF TGTGCCAGTAGTATAAGCCCTAGCAGGGAGCAGTTCTTC
TRBJ1-6 TRBV6-6 many . CASSSGPGGSYNSPLHF TGTGCCAGCAGTTCCGGGCCCGGCGGCTCCTATAATTCACCCCTCCACTTT
TRBJ2-4 TRBV20-1 many . CSARDYNIQYF TGCAGTGCTAGGGACTACAACATTCAGTACTTC
TRBJ2-2 TRBV7-2 . . CASSLVGGAPTGELFF TGTGCCAGCAGCTTAGTAGGGGGAGCACCGACCGGGGAGCTGTTTTTT
TRBJ2-3 TRBV20-1 many TRBD1 CSALQRQGFYDTQYF TGCAGTGCTCTACAAAGACAGGGCTTCTACGATACGCAGTATTTT
TRBJ2-3 TRBV5-1 many TRBD2 CASSPRGRTDTQYF TGCGCCAGCAGCCCCCGCGGGAGGACAGATACGCAGTATTTT
TRBJ2-1 TRBV7-2 few TRBD2 CASRRGGPPTNEQFF TGTGCCAGCAGGCGCGGGGGGCCCCCTACCAATGAGCAGTTCTTC
TRBJ2-3 TRBV6-1 many TRBD2 CASSDLAGSTDTQYF TGTGCCAGCAGTGACCTAGCGGGAAGCACAGATACGCAGTATTTT
TRBJ2-5 TRBV4-3 many TRBD1 CASSQDLPGQQETQYF TGCGCCAGCAGCCAAGATCTGCCGGGACAGCAAGAGACCCAGTACTTC
TRBJ2-1 TRBV7-9 many TRBD1 CASSLVGQGCNEQFF TGTGCCAGCAGCTTAGTGGGACAGGGGTGCAATGAGCAGTTCTTC
TRBJ2-3 TRBV13 many . CASSPSGTPKSLDTQYF TGTGCCAGCAGCCCGTCCGGGACTCCAAAATCTCTAGATACGCAGTATTTT
TRBJ1-1 TRBV7-2 . TRBD1 CASSFPQGGRNTEAFF TGTGCCAGCAGCTTTCCCCAGGGGGGAAGGAACACTGAAGCTTTCTTT
TRBJ2-1 TRBV5-5 many TRBD1 CASSSWTGHNEQFF TGTGCCAGCAGCTCTTGGACAGGACACAATGAGCAGTTCTTC
TRBJ2-3 TRBV11-2 many TRBD2 CASSLLGGNTDTQYF TGTGCCAGCAGCTTATTGGGGGGGAACACAGATACGCAGTATTTT
TRBJ2-7 TRBV7-8 many . CASSSSGLWYEQYF TGTGCCAGCAGCTCCTCAGGGCTTTGGTACGAGCAGTACTTC
TRBJ2-1 TRBV30 . . CAFSTWGEQFF TGTGCCTTCTCCACGTGGGGAGAGCAGTTCTTC
TRBJ1-5 TRBV28 few TRBD1 CASSLIQGAGGQPQHF TGTGCCAGCAGCCTAATACAGGGGGCAGGAGGTCAGCCCCAGCATTTT
TRBJ1-4 TRBV6-1 many TRBD1 CASSVIRQGGTNEKLFF TGTGCCAGCAGTGTCATTAGACAGGGCGGAACTAATGAAAAACTGTTTTTT
TRBJ2-3 TRBV20-1 many . CSARRGTSTDTQYF TGCAGTGCTAGGAGGGGGACCAGCACAGATACGCAGTATTTT
TRBJ2-1 TRBV6-5 many . CASSLSLSGYNEQFF TGTGCCAGCAGTTTGAGTTTGTCGGGTTACAATGAGCAGTTCTTC
TRBJ2-3 TRBV7-9 many TRBD2 CASVASGSSTDTQYF TGTGCCAGCGTGGCTAGCGGGTCTAGCACAGATACGCAGTATTTT
TRBJ2-3 TRBV28 many . CATTWGAFTDTQYF TGTGCCACTACTTGGGGGGCCTTCACAGATACGCAGTATTTT
TRBJ2-7 TRBV20-1 many . CSARAAGAQYF TGCAGTGCTAGAGCGGCAGGGGCGCAGTACTTC
TRBJ2-1 TRBV18 . TRBD2 CASSRQAGDGEQFF TGTGCCAGCTCCCGACAAGCGGGGGATGGCGAGCAGTTCTTC
TRBJ2-3 TRBV7-9 many . CASSRGQLGDTQYF TGTGCCAGCAGCCGTGGACAGCTGGGCGATACGCAGTATTTT
TRBJ2-1 TRBV5-5 few . CASSDPPGTGLNEQFF TGTGCCAGCAGCGACCCACCCGGGACGGGGCTAAATGAGCAGTTCTTC
TRBJ2-3 TRBV5-1 many . CASSSGQYTDTQYF TGCGCCAGCAGCAGCGGACAGTACACAGATACGCAGTATTTT
TRBJ1-5 TRBV9 . . CASSVGQANQPQHF TGTGCCAGCAGCGTAGGGCAGGCAAATCAGCCCCAGCATTTT
TRBJ2-5 TRBV6-2/TRBV6-3 few . CASPQRGETQYF TGTGCCAGCCCACAGCGAGGGGAGACCCAGTACTTC
TRBJ2-5 TRBV10-3 many TRBD2 CAIRGGLGETQYF TGTGCCATCAGGGGAGGGCTGGGGGAGACCCAGTACTTC
TRBJ1-2 TRBV12-3/TRBV12-4 few TRBD1 CASSSGTGYWGYTF TGTGCCAGCAGTTCCGGGACAGGGTACTGGGGCTACACCTTC
TRBJ2-7 TRBV20-1 few TRBD2 CSARAKREREQYF TGCAGTGCTAGAGCTAAGCGGGAACGTGAGCAGTACTTC
TRBJ2-2 TRBV1 . . CTSSQRLAVNTGELFF TGCACCAGCAGCCAAAGACTAGCGGTGAACACCGGGGAGCTGTTTTTT
TRBJ2-1 TRBV5-1 many TRBD2 CASSLTGTSSEQFF TGCGCCAGCAGCTTGACCGGGACTAGCTCGGAGCAGTTCTTC